This entry lists 7 T cell receptor beta chains sequenced from one sample in a study of cytomegalovirus exposure and HLA in healthy donors (dated by TCRdb to 2015 to 2018). To prepare the library, the immunoSEQ multiplex PCR assay was applied. The multiplex PCR relied on a mix of 60 forward primers for TCR Vbeta segments and 13 reverse primers for TCR Jbeta segments. TCRdb retrieved this table from immuneACCESS and kept in-frame rearrangements only. Not all clones are present; in checked studies, unresolved V genes account for under half, and no reason is known for the remainder. Within this sample are 150,000 to 170,000 clones, with around 75% of them counted one time only. Over 1.1% of the sample is taken by the ten largest. Sequencing was performed on PBMCs. The receptors originated from a man between 18 and 35 years old in good health and CMV-seronegative.

This clone has more than one count but fewer than ten. The CDR3 loop reads CASSTGKEGEQYF. CDR3 nucleotides: TGCGCCAGCAGTACCGGGAAAGAGGGAGAGCAGTACTTC. The rearrangement links TRBV10-2 to TRBJ2-7; a possible D gene is TRBD2 (5 bases). Trimming shortened V by 5 bases and J by 7 bases, and 15 bases separated the two germline ends. Per the germline V gene, CDR1 is WSHSY and CDR2 is SAAADI. The CDR3 consists of 13 residues.

There are a few counts of this clone. The rearrangement joins TRBV6-6 to TRBJ1-5; D gene ambiguous. The CDR3 has 15 amino acids. V was trimmed by 6 bases and J by 7 bases, leaving 19 bases between them. From germline, CDR1 is MNHNY and CDR2 SVGAGI (reference sequence). The CDR3 DNA reads TGTGCCAGCAGCCCCGAGAGGGCGCGGACGCAGCCCCAGCATTTT. Residues: CASSPERARTQPQHF.

V gene TRBV7-9 combines with J gene TRBJ2-1; 8 bases match TRBD1. Per the germline V gene, CDR1 is SEHNR and CDR2 is FQNEAQ (reference sequence). This CDR3 has 15 residues. Unmatched junction bases numbered 13, after V lost 8 bases and J lost 7 bases. The CDR3 bases are TGTGCCAGCCGCCTGTCCTCAGGGGGCGCGAATGAGCAGTTCTTC. Translation gives CASRLSSGGANEQFF.

This clone was detected only once. The genes are TRBV7-8 and TRBJ2-7, with TRBD1 matching over 9 bases. This CDR3 spans 18 amino acids. Germline V lookup: CDR1 SGHVS, CDR2 FQNEAQ. Trimming took 3 bases from V and 0 from J; bases not matched to a gene: 12. Here the CDR3 DNA reads TGTGCCAGCAGCTTGGACCCCCGGGGGACAGGGAGCTCCTACGAGCAGTACTTC. Translating gives CASSLDPRGTGSSYEQYF.

The V gene is TRBV28, the J gene TRBJ1-4; a weak D match, TRBD1 (6 bases). The CDR3 spans 16 residues. Germline V gene lookup returns CDR1 MDHEN and CDR2 SYDVKM. V was clipped by 3 bases and J by 3 bases, with 14 bases between them. The CDR3 is CASSFSGGLANEKLFF. The DNA for the CDR3 is TGTGCCAGCAGTTTCTCGGGGGGGCTGGCTAATGAAAAACTGTTTTTT.

The rearrangement links TRBV4-1 to TRBJ2-7; TRBD1 aligns across 7 bases. With 4 bases clipped from V and 3 bases from J, the junction kept 0 bases outside the gene matches. From germline, CDR1 is MGHRA and CDR2 YSYEKL. The CDR3 contains 12 residues. CDR3 amino acids: CASSRDSYEQYF. DNA of the CDR3: TGCGCCAGCAGCCGGGACAGCTACGAGCAGTACTTC.

This clone was seen a single time. The rearrangement uses TRBV27 and TRBJ2-1; D is possibly TRBD1 (6 bases). The CDR3 is made up of 16 amino acids. V lost 4 bases, J lost 8 bases, and 21 bases lay in between. The germline V gene has CDR1 MNHEY and CDR2 SMNVEV (reference sequence). CDR3 DNA sequence: TGTGCCAGCAGTTCCATCACAGGGTGGGATCCGGATGAGCAGTTCTTC. Translation: CASSSITGWDPDEQFF.